The 14 T cell receptor beta chains reported below all come from one sample, sequenced in a study of blood T cell repertoires in COVID-19. Libraries were prepared by immunoSEQ multiplex PCR; TCRdb keeps only in-frame clonotypes and omits some of them. This sample has about 400,000 clones, with approximately 85% found just once. Sequencing was done on a sample of PBMCs or T cells enriched from blood (not recorded which). The receptors derive from a woman in her thirties or forties with acute COVID-19.

This rearrangement joins TRBV2 to TRBJ1-2; the D gene is possibly TRBD1 (6 bases). V lost 7 bases and J 4 bases, leaving 13 bases between the germline ends. Germline loops: CDR1 SNHLY, CDR2 FYNNEI. The CDR3 consists of 13 residues. The CDR3 DNA follows: TGTGCCAGCACCATAACAGGGATCTATGGCTACACCTTC. The encoded protein is CASTITGIYGYTF.

V and J are TRBV30 and TRBJ2-3; 8 bases align to TRBD2. CDR3 length equals 14 residues. CDR1 is GTSNPN and CDR2 is SVGIG in the germline V gene (reference sequence). V was pared by 3 bases and J by 2 bases, with 4 bases of the junction left unmatched. CDR3 nucleotides: TGTGCCTGGAGGAGAGCGGGGGCCACAGATACGCAGTATTTT. This gives the protein CAWRRAGATDTQYF.

The chain is built from TRBV7-2 and TRBJ1-5, with 10 bases aligning to TRBD1. Unmatched junction bases numbered 2, after V lost 1 base and J lost 5 bases. This CDR3 has 15 residues. Looked up from germline, CDR1 is SGHTA and CDR2 is FQGNSA. The DNA for the CDR3 is TGTGCCAGCAGCTTAGATGGGACAGGGGATCAGCCCCAGCATTTT. Encoded protein: CASSLDGTGDQPQHF.

The J gene is TRBJ2-1, the V gene TRBV24-1, with TRBD1 matching 8 bases. The CDR3 spans 15 residues. The V gene end was trimmed by 2 bases and the J gene end by 3 bases; junction bases not matched to a gene: 2. CDR1 is KGHDR and CDR2 is SFDVKD in the germline V gene. DNA of the CDR3: TGTGCCACCAGTGATTCAGGGGGCTTCTACAATGAGCAGTTCTTC. Protein sequence: CATSDSGGFYNEQFF.

This clone has ten or more counts. V is TRBV4-2 and J is TRBJ2-6; no reliable D call. From germline, CDR1 is LGHNA and CDR2 YNFKEQ. Trimming stripped 0 bases from V and 0 bases from J, with 6 bases between. This CDR3 spans 16 amino acids. CDR3 residues: CASSQDTSSGANVLTF. Written as DNA, the CDR3 is TGTGCCAGCAGCCAAGATACTTCCTCTGGGGCCAACGTCCTGACTTTC.

This rearrangement joins TRBV18 to TRBJ2-3; 10 nucleotides line up with TRBD2. The CDR3 is 17 residues long. CDR1 KGHSH and CDR2 LQKENI come from the germline V gene. V lost 3 bases, J lost 4 bases, and 10 bases stayed unmatched. CDR3 sequence: CASSPAGVLAGSDTQYF. DNA for the CDR3: TGTGCCAGCTCACCGGCGGGAGTACTAGCGGGGTCAGATACGCAGTATTTT.

The chain links TRBV11-2 to TRBJ1-1; no firm D call. The germline CDR1 and CDR2 sequences are SGHAT and FQNNGV. With 1 base removed from V and 10 bases from J, the gap between germline ends came to 13 bases. This CDR3 has 13 residues. The CDR3 loop is CASSLGGVFSAFF. The CDR3 coding sequence is TGTGCCAGCAGCTTAGGAGGAGTTTTCTCAGCTTTCTTT.

The CDR3 DNA reads TGTGCCAGCTCACCAGGGGGGAGAGAGGAGCTGTTTTTT. Protein product: CASSPGGREELFF. This chain joins TRBV18 and TRBJ2-2; D possibly corresponds to TRBD2 (6 bases). The CDR3 is made up of 13 amino acids. In germline, CDR1 is KGHSH, CDR2 LQKENI. V gave up 2 bases and J gave up 10 bases, with 11 bases separating them.

The J gene is TRBJ2-3, the V gene TRBV7-2, with 7 nucleotides matching TRBD1. V gave up 1 base and J gave up 2 bases; unmatched junction bases: 9. The germline gives CDR1 SGHTA, CDR2 FQGNSA. The CDR3 is 17 residues long. CDR3 residues: CASSLVRGQAYTDTQYF. The CDR3 DNA reads TGTGCCAGCAGCTTAGTCCGCGGACAGGCATACACAGATACGCAGTATTTT. The entire variable domain, with the rest obtained from reference TRBV7-2 and TRBJ2-3, is as follows: GAGVSQSPSNKVTEKGKDVELRCDPISGHTALYWYRQSLGQGLEFLIYFQGNSAPDKSGLPSDRFSAERTGGSVSTLTIQRTQQEDSAVYLCASSLVRGQAYTDTQYFGPGTRLTVL.

The chain joins TRBV14 to TRBJ1-5; no definite D call. The CDR3 length is 16 residues. Germline CDR1 reads SGHDN; CDR2 reads FVKESK. V gave up 3 bases and J gave up 0 bases, with 12 bases separating them. The CDR3 region is CASSHNVAISNQPQHF. In DNA, the CDR3 is TGTGCCAGCAGCCATAACGTAGCGATTAGCAATCAGCCCCAGCATTTT. Filled out from reference TRBV14 and TRBJ1-5, the complete variable domain reads EAGVTQFPSHSVIEKGQTVTLRCDPISGHDNLYWYRRVMGKEIKFLLHFVKESKQDESGMPNNRFLAERTGGTYSTLKVQPAELEDSGVYFCASSHNVAISNQPQHFGDGTRLSIL.

Only one count was recorded for this clone. This sequence joins TRBV14 and TRBJ2-1; D may be TRBD2 (5 bases). The germline gives CDR1 SGHDN, CDR2 FVKESK. The CDR3 totals 15 residues. V was trimmed by 1 base and J by 5 bases, leaving 12 bases between them. DNA of the CDR3: TGTGCCAGCAGCCAAGTGGCTAGCCGGAACAATGAGCAGTTCTTC. Translated: CASSQVASRNNEQFF.

The chain recombines TRBV2 with TRBJ1-1; 7 nucleotides match TRBD1. Germline trimming cut 5 bases from V and 1 base from J; bases unmatched to any gene: 7. This CDR3 spans 15 amino acids. Germline V gene sequence: CDR1 SNHLY, CDR2 FYNNEI. CDR3 amino acids: CASSPTDRPNTEAFF. DNA for the CDR3: TGTGCCAGCAGTCCTACGGACAGGCCGAACACTGAAGCTTTCTTT. Full variable domain (rest looked up from reference TRBV2 and TRBJ1-1): EPEVTQTPSHQVTQMGQEVILRCVPISNHLYFYWYRQILGQKVEFLVSFYNNEISEKSEIFDDQFSVERPDGSNFTLKIRSTKLEDSAMYFCASSPTDRPNTEAFFGQGTRLTVV.

The chain combines TRBV5-1 with TRBJ2-3, with a tentative D call TRBD1 (7 bases). V shed 3 bases and J shed 6 bases, with 14 bases lying between them. The CDR3 is 14 residues long. Germline V gives CDR1 SGHRS, CDR2 YFSETQ. The CDR3 nucleotides read TGCGCCAGCAGCTCGATCAGGGGGAGGGATACGCAGTATTTT. Amino acids: CASSSIRGRDTQYF.

The CDR3 protein is CASSIVHQGMGQPQHF. CDR3 sequence (DNA): TGTGCCAGTAGTATAGTACACCAGGGAATGGGGCAGCCCCAGCATTTT. This chain connects TRBV19 to TRBJ1-5; D perhaps matches TRBD1 (5 bases). V lost 1 base to trimming and J lost 7 bases, with 17 bases between them. The CDR3 spans 16 residues. The germline V gene encodes CDR1 LNHDA and CDR2 SQIVND (reference sequence).